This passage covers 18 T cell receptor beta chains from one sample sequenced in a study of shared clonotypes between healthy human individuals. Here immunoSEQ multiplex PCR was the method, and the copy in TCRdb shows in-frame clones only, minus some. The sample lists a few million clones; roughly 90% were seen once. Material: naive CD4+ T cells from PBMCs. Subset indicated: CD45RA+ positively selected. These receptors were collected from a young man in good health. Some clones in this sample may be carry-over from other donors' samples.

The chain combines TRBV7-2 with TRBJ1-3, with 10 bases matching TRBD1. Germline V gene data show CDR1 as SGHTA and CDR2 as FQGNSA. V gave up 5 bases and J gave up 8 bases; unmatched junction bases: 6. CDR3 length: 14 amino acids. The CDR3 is CASSPTGGRDTIYF. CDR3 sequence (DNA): TGTGCCAGCAGCCCGACAGGGGGCAGGGACACCATATATTTT.

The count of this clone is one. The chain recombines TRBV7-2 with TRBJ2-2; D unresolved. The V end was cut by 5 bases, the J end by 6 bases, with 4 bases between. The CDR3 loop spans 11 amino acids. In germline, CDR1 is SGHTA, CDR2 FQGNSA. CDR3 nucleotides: TGTGCCAGCAGCACCTCCGGGGAGCTGTTTTTT. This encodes CASSTSGELFF.

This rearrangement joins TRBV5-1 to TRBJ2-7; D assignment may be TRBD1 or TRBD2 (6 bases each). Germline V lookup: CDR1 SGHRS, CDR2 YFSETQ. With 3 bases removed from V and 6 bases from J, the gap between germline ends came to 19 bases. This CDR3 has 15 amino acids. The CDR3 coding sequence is TGCGCCAGCAGCTCCTCGACAGGCCCCGGGAGCGAGCAGTACTTC. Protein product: CASSSSTGPGSEQYF.

This CDR3 is CAWLSRATNEKLFF. As DNA, the CDR3 is TGTGCCTGGCTTTCGCGGGCGACTAATGAAAAACTGTTTTTT. This sequence joins TRBV30 and TRBJ1-4; D unresolved. Trimming pared 5 bases from V and 2 bases from J, leaving 12 bases between. Looked up from germline, CDR1 is GTSNPN and CDR2 is SVGIG (reference sequence). The CDR3 has 14 residues.

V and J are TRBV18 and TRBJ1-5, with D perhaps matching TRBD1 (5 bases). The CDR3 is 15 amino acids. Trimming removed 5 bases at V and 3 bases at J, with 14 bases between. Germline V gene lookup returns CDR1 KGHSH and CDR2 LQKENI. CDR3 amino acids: CASSSTGTANQPQHF. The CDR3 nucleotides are TGTGCCAGCTCATCTACCGGGACCGCCAATCAGCCCCAGCATTTT.

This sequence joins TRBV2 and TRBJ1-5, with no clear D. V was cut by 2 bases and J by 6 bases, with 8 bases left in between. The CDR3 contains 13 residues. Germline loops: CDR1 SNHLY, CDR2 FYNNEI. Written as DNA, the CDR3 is TGTGCCAGCAGTGAATGGGGAGGTCAGCCCCAGCATTTT. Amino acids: CASSEWGGQPQHF.

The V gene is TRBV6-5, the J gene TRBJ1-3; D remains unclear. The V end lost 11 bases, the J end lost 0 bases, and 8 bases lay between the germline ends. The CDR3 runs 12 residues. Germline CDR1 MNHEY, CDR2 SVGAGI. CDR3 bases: TGTGCCGTACAGAGCTCTGGAAACACCATATATTTT. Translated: CAVQSSGNTIYF.

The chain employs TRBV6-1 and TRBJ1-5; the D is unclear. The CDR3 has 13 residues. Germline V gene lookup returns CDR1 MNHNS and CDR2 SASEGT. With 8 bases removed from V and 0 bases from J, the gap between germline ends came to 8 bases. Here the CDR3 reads CASEQLSNQPQHF. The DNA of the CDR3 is TGTGCCAGCGAGCAACTTAGCAATCAGCCCCAGCATTTT.

In nucleotides, the CDR3 is TGTGCCAGCAGTTTATATTACAGAGCTAACTATGGCTACACCTTC. It specifies CASSLYYRANYGYTF. This chain connects TRBV27 to TRBJ1-2, with D unclear. Germline values: CDR1 MNHEY, CDR2 SMNVEV (reference sequence). Trimming shortened V by 1 base and J by 0 bases, and 9 bases separated the two germline ends. There are 15 residues in the CDR3.

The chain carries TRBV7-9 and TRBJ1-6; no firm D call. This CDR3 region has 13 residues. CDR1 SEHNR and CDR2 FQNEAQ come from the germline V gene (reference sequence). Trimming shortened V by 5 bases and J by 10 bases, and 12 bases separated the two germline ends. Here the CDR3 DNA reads TGTGCCAGCAGCAAAGAAACGGGGTCACCCCTCCACTTT. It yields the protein CASSKETGSPLHF.

CDR3 sequence (DNA): TGTGCCAGCAGTTACGCCGCATTCGTCCAGCCCCAGCATTTT. Translated, it gives CASSYAAFVQPQHF. The chain has TRBV6-5 and TRBJ1-5, with no clear D. The V gene's germline CDR1 is MNHEY and CDR2 SVGAGI. The CDR3 extends over 14 amino acids. The germline V and J ends were trimmed by 2 bases and 7 bases, with 12 bases remaining between them.

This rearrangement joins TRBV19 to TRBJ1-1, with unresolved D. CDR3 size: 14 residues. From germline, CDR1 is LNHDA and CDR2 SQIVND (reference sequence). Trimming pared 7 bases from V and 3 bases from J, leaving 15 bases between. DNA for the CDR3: TGTGCCAGTACCTCCCGGCCTGGGGACACTGAAGCTTTCTTT. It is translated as CASTSRPGDTEAFF.

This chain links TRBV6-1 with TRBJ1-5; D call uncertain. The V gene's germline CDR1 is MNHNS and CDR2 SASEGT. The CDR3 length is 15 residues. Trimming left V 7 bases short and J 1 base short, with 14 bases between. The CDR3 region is CASKIRDQSNQPQHF. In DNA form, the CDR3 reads TGTGCCAGCAAGATCCGCGACCAGAGCAATCAGCCCCAGCATTTT.

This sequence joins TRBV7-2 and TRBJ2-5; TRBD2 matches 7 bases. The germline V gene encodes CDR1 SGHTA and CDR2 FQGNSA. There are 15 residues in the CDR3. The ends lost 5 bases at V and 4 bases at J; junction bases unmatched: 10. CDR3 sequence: CASSARAGSRETQYF. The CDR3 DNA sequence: TGTGCCAGCAGCGCCCGAGCGGGATCTAGAGAGACCCAGTACTTC.

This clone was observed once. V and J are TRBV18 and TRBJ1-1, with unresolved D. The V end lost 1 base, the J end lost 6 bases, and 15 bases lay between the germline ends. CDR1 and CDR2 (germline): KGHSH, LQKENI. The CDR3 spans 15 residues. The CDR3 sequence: CASSPLASADPEAFF. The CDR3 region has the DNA TGTGCCAGCTCACCACTAGCCTCGGCAGACCCTGAAGCTTTCTTT.

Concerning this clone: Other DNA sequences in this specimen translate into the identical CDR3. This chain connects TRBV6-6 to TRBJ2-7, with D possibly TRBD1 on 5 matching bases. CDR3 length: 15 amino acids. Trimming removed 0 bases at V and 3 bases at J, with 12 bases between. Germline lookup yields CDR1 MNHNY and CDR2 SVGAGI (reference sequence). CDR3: CASSYSGQGSYEQYF. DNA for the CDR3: TGTGCCAGCAGTTACTCAGGGCAGGGCAGCTACGAGCAGTACTTC.

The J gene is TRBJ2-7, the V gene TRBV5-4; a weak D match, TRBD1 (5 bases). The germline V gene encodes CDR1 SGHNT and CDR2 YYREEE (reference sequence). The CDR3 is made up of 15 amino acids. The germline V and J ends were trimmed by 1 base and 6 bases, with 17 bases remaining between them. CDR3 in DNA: TGTGCCAGCAGCTTGAATTCGGGCAGGGAAGGCGAGCAGTACTTC. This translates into CASSLNSGREGEQYF.

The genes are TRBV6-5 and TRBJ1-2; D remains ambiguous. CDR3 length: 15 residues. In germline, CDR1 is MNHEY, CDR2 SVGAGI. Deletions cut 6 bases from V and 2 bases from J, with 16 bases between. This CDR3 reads CASRPTTYRNYGYTF. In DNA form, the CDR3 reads TGTGCCAGCAGACCTACGACTTACAGAAACTATGGCTACACCTTC.